The rows below give T cell receptor beta chains drawn from one sample of a study of blood T cell repertoires in COVID-19. Method: immunoSEQ multiplex PCR; TCRdb's copy keeps in-frame clones and lacks some. The sample gives approximately 80,000 clones, 80% to 85% of which show up once; approximately 40% is in the top ten. Sequenced: peripheral blood. The source of these receptors is a man older than 75 with acute or convalescent COVID-19. Both conserved end residues are part of each CDR3. The D gene is left open where the match is weak. Clone size is shown for a subset of rows, as once, few, many or a class of expanded clone.

TRBV4-1	TRBD2	few	TRBJ2-3	17	TGCGCCAGCAGCCGCAACCCCGGGACTAGCAGCACAGATACGCAGTATTTT	CASSRNPGTSSTDTQYF
TRBV5-5	TRBD2	-	TRBJ2-1	15	TGTGCCAGCAGCTTACTAGCGGGAGTAAACAATGAGCAGTTCTTC	CASSLLAGVNNEQFF
TRBV3-1/TRBV3-2	-	-	TRBJ1-1	13	TGTGCCAGCAGCCAAGGGGAGTACACTGAAGCTTTCTTT	CASSQGEYTEAFF
TRBV2	TRBD1	-	TRBJ2-7	14	TGTGCCAGCAGGCAGGGGGAAAGCTCCTACGAGCAGTACTTC	CASRQGESSYEQYF
TRBV3-1/TRBV3-2	-	-	TRBJ1-1	14	TGTGCCAGCAGCCGTCAGGGAGGGGGCACTGAAGCTTTCTTT	CASSRQGGGTEAFF
TRBV6-2/TRBV6-3	-	-	TRBJ1-5	16	TGTGCCAGCAGCCATCACAGGGATTATAGCAATCAGCCCCAGCATTTT	CASSHHRDYSNQPQHF
TRBV19	TRBD2	-	TRBJ2-1	13	TGTGCCAGTAGTATCGAGCGGGGCAATGAGCAGTTCTTC	CASSIERGNEQFF
TRBV29-1	-	-	TRBJ2-1	10	TGCAGCGGTATATACAATGAGCAGTTCTTC	CSGIYNEQFF
TRBV7-2	TRBD2	-	TRBJ2-2	15	TGTGCCAGCAGCTTAAACGCGGCCCGGGGGGAGGAGCTGTTTTTT	CASSLNAARGEELFF
TRBV18	TRBD2	-	TRBJ2-3	18	TGTGCCAGCTCACCACCGGGACTAGCGGGGCCTTCCAAGAATACGCAGTATTTT	CASSPPGLAGPSKNTQYF
TRBV12-3/TRBV12-4	-	-	TRBJ1-5	13	TGTGCCAGCAGACAGGGTAGCAATCAGCCCCAGCATTTT	CASRQGSNQPQHF
TRBV3-1/TRBV3-2	TRBD1	-	TRBJ1-6	17	TGTGCCAGCAGCCAAGAAAGCGGATGGACAGGGAATTCACCCCTCCACTTT	CASSQESGWTGNSPLHF
TRBV24-1	TRBD1	-	TRBJ2-1	18	TGTGCCACCAGTGACACTACGGGACAGGGCGCGGAGTACAATGAGCAGTTCTTC	CATSDTTGQGAEYNEQFF
TRBV3-1/TRBV3-2	-	-	TRBJ1-2	13	TGTGCCAGCAGCCCGGGGAGGGTCGGCGGCTACACCTTC	CASSPGRVGGYTF
TRBV19	-	-	TRBJ1-4	13	TGTGCCAGTAGTTTCGGAGGGACCGAAAAACTGTTTTTT	CASSFGGTEKLFF
TRBV10-3	TRBD1	-	TRBJ1-6	18	TGTGCCATCAGTGAGTGGAGGACAGGGATGGGTGTTAATTCACCCCTCCACTTT	CAISEWRTGMGVNSPLHF
TRBV9	TRBD1	many	TRBJ1-2	15	TGTGCCAGCAGCGCCCCTAGGACAGGGAGAGATGGCTACACCTTC	CASSAPRTGRDGYTF
TRBV29-1	-	-	TRBJ2-1	10	TGCAGCGCCTCGTTCAATGAGCAGTTCTTC	CSASFNEQFF
TRBV7-2	TRBD1	-	TRBJ1-2	16	TGTGCCAGCAGCTCAAAAGGGTGGCAGGGGGTAGGTGGCTACACCTTC	CASSSKGWQGVGGYTF
TRBV6-2/TRBV6-3	TRBD1	-	TRBJ1-1	13	TGTGCCAGCATTTACGGGACAGGGGGCGAAGCTTTCTTT	CASIYGTGGEAFF
TRBV7-3	-	-	TRBJ2-6	16	TGTGCCAGCAGCTTAACGGGCCTCGCGGGGGCCAACGTCCTGACTTTC	CASSLTGLAGANVLTF
TRBV7-8	-	-	TRBJ2-7	15	TGTGCCAGCAGCTTAGCGGCGGGGAACACGGACCGCCAACACTTC	CASSLAAGNTDRQHF
TRBV24-1	TRBD1	-	TRBJ1-2	13	TGTGCCACCCGGGGGCAGGGGGACTATGGCTACACCTTC	CATRGQGDYGYTF
TRBV19	TRBD1	-	TRBJ1-2	15	TGTGCCAGTAGTTCCACGACAGGGATGGCGGTGGGCTACACCTTC	CASSSTTGMAVGYTF
TRBV28	TRBD1	-	TRBJ2-7	15	TGTGCCAGCAGTTTCTCCGGGACAGGGTACGACGAGCAGTACTTC	CASSFSGTGYDEQYF
TRBV2	TRBD2	-	TRBJ2-7	14	TGTGCCAGCAGTTTGACTAGCGCGAGCTACGAGCAGTACTTC	CASSLTSASYEQYF
TRBV5-1	-	-	TRBJ2-1	15	TGCGCCAGCAGCTTAAGCACAGGCTCCTACAATGAGCAGTTCTTC	CASSLSTGSYNEQFF
TRBV18	TRBD2	few	TRBJ2-1	15	TGTGCCAGCTCACCAGGACTAGAAGTTAGGAATGAGCAGTTCTTC	CASSPGLEVRNEQFF
TRBV18	TRBD1	-	TRBJ2-7	16	TGTGCCAGCTCACCCTACGTGGGGACAGGGTTAGGCGAGCAGTACTTC	CASSPYVGTGLGEQYF
TRBV9	TRBD1	once	TRBJ1-2	15	TGTGCCAGCAGCGTAGCAGGGGGACCTAACTATGGCTACACCTTC	CASSVAGGPNYGYTF
TRBV7-9	-	-	TRBJ1-2	14	TGTGCCAGCAGCCCTGACTCAAGGAGCTATGGCTACACCTTC	CASSPDSRSYGYTF
TRBV9	TRBD1	-	TRBJ2-1	16	TGTGCCAGCAGCACACGACAGGGGTCCGCCTACAATGAGCAGTTCTTC	CASSTRQGSAYNEQFF
TRBV24-1	-	few	TRBJ2-7	13	TGTGCCACCAGTGATTTTACAGGCTACGAGCAGTACTTC	CATSDFTGYEQYF
TRBV4-2	TRBD2	-	TRBJ2-5	16	TGTGCCAGCAGCCAAGGGGGCGGGAGAGTATGGGAGACCCAGTACTTC	CASSQGGGRVWETQYF
TRBV7-9	TRBD1	-	TRBJ1-5	16	TGTGCCAGCAGCCTTGGGACAGGGGCGGGCAATCAGCCCCAGCATTTT	CASSLGTGAGNQPQHF
TRBV2	TRBD1	-	TRBJ2-1	15	TGTGCCAGCAGCCCCGAGGGGGCGCACTACAATGAGCAGTTCTTC	CASSPEGAHYNEQFF
TRBV18	TRBD2	-	TRBJ2-7	14	TGTGCCAGCTCGGGTAGCGGGGGCTCCTACGAGCAGTACTTC	CASSGSGGSYEQYF
TRBV6-6	-	few	TRBJ2-5	14	TGTGCCAGCAGCCGGGAGCAGGCGTATGAGACCCAGTACTTC	CASSREQAYETQYF
TRBV9	-	-	TRBJ2-7	13	TGTGCCAGCAGCGTAGATAGGAGGGGTGAGCAGTACTTC	CASSVDRRGEQYF
TRBV5-1	TRBD1	-	TRBJ1-2	15	TGCGCCAGCAGCTTGCAAACAGGGGACTACTATGGCTACACCTTC	CASSLQTGDYYGYTF
TRBV20-1	-	-	TRBJ2-2	17	TGCAGTGCTAGTCCAGTACTAGGGTCCTTGAACACCGGGGAGCTGTTTTTT	CSASPVLGSLNTGELFF
TRBV19	-	-	TRBJ2-1	14	TGTGCCAGTTCAACTAGTTGGGAAAACAATGAGCAGTTCTTC	CASSTSWENNEQFF
TRBV2	TRBD1	-	TRBJ2-5	14	TGTGCCAGCAGTTCGGGACAGGGGCAAGAGACCCAGTACTTC	CASSSGQGQETQYF
TRBV6-5	TRBD1	-	TRBJ1-1	15	TGTGCCAGCAGTTATACGGACAGGGGGAACACTGAAGCTTTCTTT	CASSYTDRGNTEAFF
TRBV5-1	TRBD1	-	TRBJ1-1	18	TGCGCCAGCAGCTTGGCTGGGACAGGGGGTATCCCGAACACTGAAGCTTTCTTT	CASSLAGTGGIPNTEAFF
TRBV25-1	-	once	TRBJ1-3	14	TGTGCCAGCAGTATTACAAGCTCTGGAAACACCATATATTTT	CASSITSSGNTIYF
TRBV19	TRBD1	-	TRBJ2-5	14	TGTGCCAGTCAGAGGACAGGGGCGGTGGAGACCCAGTACTTC	CASQRTGAVETQYF
TRBV28	-	once	TRBJ1-5	12	TGTGCCAGCACTCTCCGCAATCAGCCCCAGCATTTT	CASTLRNQPQHF
TRBV28	TRBD2	-	TRBJ2-3	16	TGTGCCAGCACCGAGCGGGGCCTTCCCTACACAGATACGCAGTATTTT	CASTERGLPYTDTQYF
TRBV5-1	-	-	TRBJ2-5	15	TGCGCCAGCAGCTCCAACTCCATCAGGCAAGAGACCCAGTACTTC	CASSSNSIRQETQYF
TRBV21-1	-	-	TRBJ2-2	17	TGTGCCAGCAGAAAAAGGAGAACAGGAACGGGCACCGGGGAGCTGTTTTTT	CASRKRRTGTGTGELFF
TRBV7-9	TRBD1	few	TRBJ1-4	16	TGTGCCAGCAGCCGCGGACAGGGCGCTTCTAATGAAAAACTGTTTTTT	CASSRGQGASNEKLFF
TRBV29-1	-	few	TRBJ2-5	12	TGCAGCGTTGAAGTCAATCAAGAGACCCAGTACTTC	CSVEVNQETQYF
TRBV6-5	TRBD1	-	TRBJ1-1	14	TGTGCCAGCAGTTGGGACAGGATGAACACTGAAGCTTTCTTT	CASSWDRMNTEAFF